The 2 T cell receptor beta chains below come from one sample, sequenced in a study of blood T cell repertoires in COVID-19. Assay: immunoSEQ multiplex PCR; the TCRdb copy retains only in-frame clones and omits some. The data show about 130,000 clones, about four fifths seen once. The sample consisted of PBMCs or T cells enriched from blood (not recorded which). These receptors were obtained from a man aged 50 or older who had recovered from COVID-19.

A few counts support this clone. This chain links TRBV7-3 with TRBJ2-2; D is possibly TRBD2 (6 bases). V shed 3 bases and J shed 1 base, with 9 bases lying between them. Germline loops: CDR1 SGHTA, CDR2 FQGTGA. The length of the CDR3 is 15 residues. The CDR3 nucleotides read TGTGCCAGCAGCTTCGGCGGGGAGAACACCGGGGAGCTGTTTTTT. Amino acid sequence: CASSFGGENTGELFF.

This clone showed up just a few times. This CDR3 is also generated by other DNA sequences in the sample. This chain uses TRBV2 with TRBJ1-6; 10 bases match TRBD1. This CDR3 comprises 15 residues. The V gene end was trimmed by 6 bases and the J gene end by 9 bases; junction bases not matched to a gene: 8. CDR1 and CDR2 (germline): SNHLY, FYNNEI. The chain's CDR3 is CASRDYRDRGSPLHF. The CDR3, as DNA: TGTGCCAGCAGAGATTACCGGGACAGGGGTTCACCCCTCCACTTT.